This TCR beta chain was captured by sequencing in a study of blood T cells in healthy people across ages. The table lists this clonotype with many counts. Germline V gene lookup returns CDR1 ENHRY and CDR2 SYGVKD. V lost 11 bases and J lost 6, with 13 bases in between. The length of the CDR3 is 12 residues. Next came a second PCR, run for roughly 7 to 12 cycles, which used a sample-barcoded 5' primer along with a J-beta primer mix. TCRdb processed the 5' RACE reads anew with MiXCR; each CDR3 protein has one entry. The profile shows about 720,000 distinct CDR3 sequences, about 24% of them singletons. The rearrangement joins TRBV10-3 to TRBJ1-4, with D unresolved. The sequenced sample consisted of blood. This TCR was recovered from a man between 65 and 85 years old in good health. The CDR3 DNA is TGTGCCTCACAAGGGAGTGATGAAAAACTGTTTTTT. This codes for CASQGSDEKLFF.